This TCR beta chain was found in a study of T cells after yellow fever vaccination (dated by TCRdb to about 2019). Regarding the study in general: The SMART-Seq v4 Ultra Low Input RNA kit was used to prepare libraries from fractions with low cell numbers. To follow T-cell clones before and after both primary and booster YFV17D yellow fever vaccination, bulk TCR alpha and beta repertoires underwent longitudinal sequencing. Two healthy male donors made up the cohort, one aged 18 to 30 years and the other aged 30 to 40 years. Blood was collected at multiple timepoints before and after primary and secondary immunization, and bulk PBMC replicates and cell subsets were isolated. Results the study describes overall, beyond this receptor: A small share of clonotypes occurred in both CD4 and CD8 compartments, likely arising from convergent recombination. Computational filtering was required because FACS-sorted repertoires could contain abundant contaminating clonotypes from the bulk population. Compared with the primary T-cell response, the secondary T-cell response was weaker but faster, peaking on day 5 rather than day 15. After the booster, most clones that had expanded after primary vaccination were detected again (around 96% of CD4 and around nine tenths of CD8), suggesting broad maintenance of memory. Because the study included only a couple of donors, the extent to which the findings can be generalized is limited.

This clonotype was picked up a small number of times. Its antigen is unknown. Base-call qualities are not available, and no considerably larger clone is one nucleotide away. What the treatment or condition label conveys for this sample: live attenuated yellow fever vaccine strain. A standard Ficoll-Paque protocol was used to isolate PBMCs from peripheral blood. Dynabeads CD4 and CD8 positive selection kits were used to isolate CD4 and CD8 T-cell fractions. TriZol was used to extract RNA from bulk PBMCs, from CD4 and CD8 fractions, and from dextramer-positive and dextramer-negative fractions. Reads for this sample came from an Illumina NovaSeq 6000. TCR cDNA was synthesized by 5'RACE template switching, through which a universal primer site and unique molecular identifiers were introduced. Priming of cDNA synthesis was performed from both the TCR alpha and TCR beta constant segments. Library amplification used two PCR steps, and the second PCR step added sample barcodes and sequencing adapters. Sequencing of libraries was performed on Illumina HiSeq 2500 (2x100 bp) or NovaSeq (2x150 bp). The paper's processing steps were these. Reads were demultiplexed and collapsed into UMI consensus sequences with MIGEC, and V(D)J alignment was performed with MiXCR. Vaccine-responding clonotypes were identified with edgeR using replicate PBMC samples, with FDR below 0.01 and a log2 fold change above 5 up to day 15 being required. Each bulk clonotype was labeled CD4 or CD8 based on which sequenced repertoire, CD4 or CD8, contained the clonotype at higher abundance. TCRdb reanalyzed the raw reads on its own, using fastp at Q25 for trimming and MiXCR for clone calling, and kept in-frame beta chains. For every CDR3 protein sequence, its rows merge into one entry that carries the most common genes and DNA. The V and J calls, along with clone size, are taken from TCRdb and not from the paper's own processing. Here the sample has 300,000 to 400,000 distinct CDR3 sequences; under 15% occur a single time. 3% to 4% of the sample is taken by the ten largest.

The sequence came from a man between 18 and 29 years old who received the YFV17D yellow fever vaccine. Sample: CD4+ T cells sorted from PBMCs, taken 15 days after the yellow fever booster vaccination.

This receptor carries the CDR3 CASSLAARETQYF. At the DNA level, the sequence is TGTGCCAGCAGTTTGGCGGCCCGAGAGACCCAGTACTTC. This chain joins TRBV12-3 or TRBV12-4 to TRBJ2-5; the D gene cannot be named for sure. Trimming costs V 3 bases and J 4 bases, and their ends lie 9 bases apart. The CDR3 runs 13 amino acids, cysteine and phenylalanine included. Kept here is only the CDR3 DNA, which spans 39 bases and is read in frame from base 1.